This is a list of T cell receptor beta chains from one sample in a study of regulatory dendritic cells for organ transplantation. The table came from immunoSEQ multiplex PCR; TCRdb's copy has only in-frame clones and leaves some out. The repertoire holds some 12,000 clones, 74% seen once, with 0.6% to 0.7% in the top ten. These receptors' targets are unknown. Material: naive CD4+ T cells from blood cultured with regulatory dendritic cells. The source of these receptors is a human donor in good health. Both conserved end residues are part of each CDR3. D genes are given only for firm matches. Rows may omit the clone size; those that give it use once, few, many or a size class.

d_call,clone_size,v_call,j_call,cdr3_nt,cdr3_aa
TRBD1,-,TRBV2,TRBJ2-7,TGTGCCAGCAGGCCGACCGGGACAGGGAAATACGAGCAGTACTTC,CASRPTGTGKYEQYF
TRBD2,-,TRBV4-1,TRBJ2-2,TGCGCCAGCAGCCTGTATTCCGGGACTAGCGGAATGAACACCGGGGAGCTGTTTTTT,CASSLYSGTSGMNTGELFF
TRBD1,once,TRBV13,TRBJ1-1,TGTGCCAGCAGCTTAGGCCAGGGGGCCAACACTGAAGCTTTCTTT,CASSLGQGANTEAFF
TRBD2,-,TRBV19,TRBJ2-5,TGTGCCAGTAGGAGGGGACTAGCGGGGGAAGATATTACGGAAGAGACCCAGTACTTC,CASRRGLAGEDITEETQYF
TRBD1,-,TRBV9,TRBJ1-4,TGTGCCAGCAGCGGGACAGGGCCCCCTAATGAAAAACTGTTTTTT,CASSGTGPPNEKLFF
-,-,TRBV14,TRBJ1-2,TGTGCCAGCAGCCAGGGGGGAGGCTATGGCTACACCTTC,CASSQGGGYGYTF
TRBD1,-,TRBV5-1,TRBJ2-7,TGCGCCAGCAGCTTGGTTGGACAGGGGTTCTACGAGCAGTACTTC,CASSLVGQGFYEQYF
-,few,TRBV19,TRBJ2-1,TGTGCCAGTACCGGACTTAGCTCCTACAATGAGCAGTTCTTC,CASTGLSSYNEQFF
-,-,TRBV11-2,TRBJ1-2,TGTGCCAGCAGCTTGGGCAGGCCTAACTATGGCTACACCTTC,CASSLGRPNYGYTF
TRBD1,-,TRBV9,TRBJ2-3,TGTGCCAGCAGCGTAGAGAGACAGGGAACAGATACGCAGTATTTT,CASSVERQGTDTQYF
-,-,TRBV2,TRBJ2-6,TGTGCCAGCAGCAATGTCCCGGGTGGGGCCAACGTCCTGACTTTC,CASSNVPGGANVLTF
TRBD1,-,TRBV2,TRBJ1-5,TGTGCCAGCAGGGAAACAGGGGGCTTTCAGCCCCAGCATTTT,CASRETGGFQPQHF
-,-,TRBV5-1,TRBJ1-2,TGCGCCAGCAGCAGCGGGACCGATTATAGGGGCTATGGCTACACCTTC,CASSSGTDYRGYGYTF
TRBD2,few,TRBV9,TRBJ2-3,TGTGCCAGCAGCGTAGAACTAGCGGGGGGTGGTGATACGCAGTATTTT,CASSVELAGGGDTQYF
-,-,TRBV5-1,TRBJ1-4,TGCGCCAGCAGCTCCGCCGGGGGGCTCGGTGAAAAACTGTTTTTT,CASSSAGGLGEKLFF
-,-,TRBV6-6,TRBJ2-5,TGTGCCAGCAGCTCCACAAGACAAGAGACCCAGTACTTC,CASSSTRQETQYF
-,-,TRBV5-4,TRBJ1-1,TGTGCCAGCAGCTTGAGCCCCAACACTGAAGCTTTCTTT,CASSLSPNTEAFF
-,-,TRBV5-4,TRBJ1-3,TGTGCCAGCAGCTTGGCGGGGGCTGGAAACACCATATATTTT,CASSLAGAGNTIYF
-,-,TRBV7-6,TRBJ1-1,TGTGCCAGCAGCCCCGCAGGTGTCACTGAAGCTTTCTTT,CASSPAGVTEAFF
-,-,TRBV6-1,TRBJ2-5,TGTGCCAGCAGTGAAAGGACAGCCCAAGAGACCCAGTACTTC,CASSERTAQETQYF
-,-,TRBV5-1,TRBJ1-1,TGCGCCAGCAGCCGCACTCAGACTTCGTCGTTCATGAACACTGAAGCTTTCTTT,CASSRTQTSSFMNTEAFF
TRBD1,few,TRBV18,TRBJ2-1,TGTGCCAGCTCACCACCGGACAGGGGGAATGAGCAGTTCTTC,CASSPPDRGNEQFF
TRBD1,-,TRBV5-5,TRBJ2-1,TGTGCCAGCAGCTTGTTTTGGGACAGGGGGCTAAATGAGCAGTTCTTC,CASSLFWDRGLNEQFF
-,-,TRBV6-5,TRBJ2-3,TGTGCCAGCAGTTCCTGGGGACTGAGCAGCTATACGCAGTATTTT,CASSSWGLSSYTQYF
TRBD1,-,TRBV2,TRBJ1-2,TGTGCCAGCAGTGATCAGCCGGGACAGGGGCCGGCTGGCTACACCTTC,CASSDQPGQGPAGYTF
TRBD2,-,TRBV27,TRBJ2-5,TGTGCCAGCAGTCCCCTAGCGGGGGGGAGGTCAGAGACCCAGTACTTC,CASSPLAGGRSETQYF
TRBD2,-,TRBV6-5,TRBJ2-3,TGTGCCAGCAGCCCGGGACTAGCATCAGATACGCAGTATTTT,CASSPGLASDTQYF
TRBD1,-,TRBV6-6,TRBJ2-1,TGTGCCAGCAGTTACGGGGGACAGGGGGGTAAGGATGAGCAGTTCTTC,CASSYGGQGGKDEQFF
TRBD2,-,TRBV10-3,TRBJ2-7,TGTGCCATCAGTGGCTTAGCGGGGGGTTCAACCTACGAGCAGTACTTC,CAISGLAGGSTYEQYF
TRBD1,-,TRBV7-9,TRBJ1-6,TGTGCCAGCAGCTTAGCGCTTAGTGGACAGGGGAATTCACCCCTCCACTTT,CASSLALSGQGNSPLHF
TRBD1,once,TRBV4-1,TRBJ2-7,TGCGCCAGCAGCCACGCCGGGACAGACTCCTACGAGCAGTACTTC,CASSHAGTDSYEQYF
TRBD1,-,TRBV7-2,TRBJ2-2,TGTGCCAGCAGCTTAATGGGACAGGGGGGAAACACCGGGGAGCTGTTTTTT,CASSLMGQGGNTGELFF
TRBD1,-,TRBV10-3,TRBJ2-2,TGTGCCGCCCGACAGGGGGCCTCCACCGGGGAGCTGTTTTTT,CAARQGASTGELFF
TRBD2,-,TRBV5-1,TRBJ2-1,TGCGCCAGCAGCTTGCTTCTCGGGACTAGCGGGGTAGATGAGCAGTTCTTC,CASSLLLGTSGVDEQFF
-,once,TRBV28,TRBJ2-7,TGTGCCAGCAGGAGGAAGGGGAAGTCCTACGAGCAGTACTTC,CASRRKGKSYEQYF
-,-,TRBV5-1,TRBJ2-7,TGCGCCAGCAGCCAGGGATCCTACGAGCAGTACTTC,CASSQGSYEQYF
TRBD2,-,TRBV19,TRBJ2-2,TGTGCCAGTAGAGGGCTAGCGGGGGGCGGGAACACCGGGGAGCTGTTTTTT,CASRGLAGGGNTGELFF
-,-,TRBV5-1,TRBJ2-1,TGCGCCAGCAGCTTGGGACTAGTGCGGAATGAGCAGTTCTTC,CASSLGLVRNEQFF
-,-,TRBV28,TRBJ1-3,TGTGCCAGCAGAGACCTGTTGGGGGCTGGTGGAAACACCATATATTTT,CASRDLLGAGGNTIYF
-,few,TRBV5-1,TRBJ1-2,TGCGCCAGCAGCCCGGGCGGAGGGAACGGCTACACCTTC,CASSPGGGNGYTF
TRBD1,-,TRBV5-1,TRBJ2-7,TGCGCCAGCAGCTTCGGACAGGGGGTACACTACGAGCAGTACTTC,CASSFGQGVHYEQYF
-,-,TRBV5-1,TRBJ2-1,TGCGCCAGCAGCTTGGGGGACATGCTCAATGAGCAGTTCTTC,CASSLGDMLNEQFF
-,-,TRBV9,TRBJ1-1,TGTGCCAGCAGCGCCACACACGGGGACACTGAAGCTTTCTTT,CASSATHGDTEAFF
-,few,TRBV10-3,TRBJ1-1,TGTGCCATCAGTGATCCCAGGGGCACTGAAGCTTTCTTT,CAISDPRGTEAFF
TRBD2,once,TRBV27,TRBJ2-5,TGTGCCAGCAGTTTAGGGGGGACTACACAAGAGACCCAGTACTTC,CASSLGGTTQETQYF
-,few,TRBV10-3,TRBJ2-1,TGTGCCACCCAACGGGGGGCCGGAGGCAATGAGCAGTTCTTC,CATQRGAGGNEQFF
TRBD1,few,TRBV6-5,TRBJ1-2,TGTGCCAGCAGTTACCTGGACAGGTTAAACTATGGCTACACCTTC,CASSYLDRLNYGYTF
-,-,TRBV19,TRBJ1-2,TGTGCCAGTAGCACCAGGACAGTCTACTATGGCTACACCTTC,CASSTRTVYYGYTF
-,-,TRBV2,TRBJ2-3,TGTGCCAGCCGGACAGGCACAGATACGCAGTATTTT,CASRTGTDTQYF
TRBD1,-,TRBV6-1,TRBJ1-3,TGTGCCAGCAGTGAATTCCTCGGGGACAGCTCTGGAAACACCATATATTTT,CASSEFLGDSSGNTIYF
-,-,TRBV5-1,TRBJ2-1,TGCGCCAGCAGCTTGGATTCAGATGAGCAGTTCTTC,CASSLDSDEQFF
-,-,TRBV18,TRBJ2-1,TGTGCCAGCTCACCACTGGAGGGCTTCTCCTACAATGAGCAGTTCTTC,CASSPLEGFSYNEQFF
-,-,TRBV5-1,TRBJ2-3,TGCGCCAGCAGCCCCGAGGGCAGCACAGATACGCAGTATTTT,CASSPEGSTDTQYF
-,once,TRBV5-1,TRBJ2-7,TGCGCCAGCAGCTTGATAACAGGATCCTACGAGCAGTACTTC,CASSLITGSYEQYF
-,-,TRBV5-4,TRBJ2-4,TGTGCCAGCAGCCTAGGACACGGCAACATTCAGTACTTC,CASSLGHGNIQYF
-,few,TRBV6-6,TRBJ2-7,TGTGCCAGCAGTTACTCGCGAAGCTCCTACGAGCAGTACTTC,CASSYSRSSYEQYF
-,-,TRBV5-6,TRBJ1-6,TGTGCCAGCAGCTTAGAGTATAATTCACCCCTCCACTTT,CASSLEYNSPLHF
TRBD1,once,TRBV11-3,TRBJ2-1,TGTGCCAGCAGCTTAGATCGTCGACAGGGTAGACAGTTCTTC,CASSLDRRQGRQFF